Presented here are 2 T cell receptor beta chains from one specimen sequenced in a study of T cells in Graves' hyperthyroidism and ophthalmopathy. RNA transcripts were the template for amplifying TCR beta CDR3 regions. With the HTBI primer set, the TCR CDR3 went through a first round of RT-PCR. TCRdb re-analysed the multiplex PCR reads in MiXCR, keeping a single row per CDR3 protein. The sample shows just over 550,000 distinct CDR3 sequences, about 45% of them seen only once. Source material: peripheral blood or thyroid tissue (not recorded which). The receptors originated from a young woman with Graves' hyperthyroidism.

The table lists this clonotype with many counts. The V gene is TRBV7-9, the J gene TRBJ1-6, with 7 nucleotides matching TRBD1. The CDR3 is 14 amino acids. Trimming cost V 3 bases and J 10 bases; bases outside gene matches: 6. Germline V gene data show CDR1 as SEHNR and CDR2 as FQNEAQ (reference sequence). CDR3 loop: CASSLEQGHSPLHF. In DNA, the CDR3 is TGTGCCAGCAGCTTGGAACAGGGGCACTCACCCCTCCACTTT.

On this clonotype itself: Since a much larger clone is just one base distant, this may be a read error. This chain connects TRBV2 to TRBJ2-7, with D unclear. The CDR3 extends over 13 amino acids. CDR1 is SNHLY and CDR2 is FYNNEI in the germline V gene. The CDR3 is CAISRPVSYEQYF. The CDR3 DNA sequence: TGTGCCATCAGTCGACCTGTCTCCTACGAGCAGTACTTC.